A single sample is the source of the 6 T cell receptor beta chains below, sequenced in a study of identical twins. TCRdb independently ran MiXCR on the 5' RACE reads; one entry per CDR3 protein. The sample yields hundreds of thousands of distinct CDR3 sequences, about 12% seen once. This same sample was also part of a study on yellow fever vaccine responses in identical twins.

The sequenced material came from PBMCs. These receptors came from a woman under 30 in good health.

The V call is TRBV28, the J call TRBJ2-2, with D tentatively TRBD1 (6 bases). Germline CDR1 reads MDHEN; CDR2 reads SYDVKM. The CDR3 runs 16 residues. With 6 bases removed from V and 1 base from J, the gap between germline ends came to 15 bases. In DNA form, the CDR3 reads TGTGCCAGCAGCTACCAGGGCAGGGGGAACACCGGGGAGCTGTTTTTT. It specifies CASSYQGRGNTGELFF.

This chain uses TRBV7-6 with TRBJ1-6, with a weak D call TRBD1 (5 bases). CDR3 length: 15 amino acids. V lost 6 bases to trimming and J lost 7 bases, with 16 bases between them. CDR1 SGHVS and CDR2 FNYEAQ come from the germline V gene. The CDR3: CASSALEGKNSPLHF. CDR3 bases: TGTGCCAGCAGTGCCTTGGAGGGGAAAAATTCACCCCTCCACTTT.

The rearrangement joins TRBV7-2 to TRBJ2-5; 8 nucleotides align to TRBD2. The CDR3 is made up of 16 amino acids. Germline V gene sequence: CDR1 SGHTA, CDR2 FQGNSA. J gave up 5 bases and V 1 base, and 9 bases lay outside the gene matches. The CDR3, as DNA: TGTGCCAGCAGCTTAGAGACAGCGGGAGTCGGGGAGACCCAGTACTTC. Protein: CASSLETAGVGETQYF.

The chain employs TRBV6-5 and TRBJ2-6; D unresolved. CDR1 MNHEY and CDR2 SVGAGI come from the germline V gene. The CDR3 is 15 residues long. V was cut by 5 bases and J by 4 bases, with 12 bases left in between. The CDR3 sequence is CASSRPVTGANVLTF. The CDR3 DNA sequence: TGTGCCAGCAGTAGACCAGTAACCGGGGCCAACGTCCTGACTTTC.

This sequence joins TRBV3-1 and TRBJ1-2; D ambiguous. Deletions cut 1 base from V and 8 bases from J, with 8 bases between. Looked up from germline, CDR1 is LGHDT and CDR2 is YNNKEL (reference sequence). This CDR3 has 12 residues. DNA of the CDR3: TGTGCCAGCAGCCAAGGGTCTGGCGGCTACACCTTC. Protein sequence: CASSQGSGGYTF.

The rearrangement uses TRBV20-1 and TRBJ2-3, with 8 positions matching TRBD2. Germline trimming cut 0 bases from V and 6 bases from J; bases unmatched to any gene: 11. The V gene's germline CDR1 is DFQATT and CDR2 SNEGSKA (reference sequence). The CDR3 is 16 amino acids. The CDR3 nucleotides read TGCAGTGCTAGAGAGGCTAAGAGCGGGAGTGTCGATACGCAGTATTTT. It codes for CSAREAKSGSVDTQYF.